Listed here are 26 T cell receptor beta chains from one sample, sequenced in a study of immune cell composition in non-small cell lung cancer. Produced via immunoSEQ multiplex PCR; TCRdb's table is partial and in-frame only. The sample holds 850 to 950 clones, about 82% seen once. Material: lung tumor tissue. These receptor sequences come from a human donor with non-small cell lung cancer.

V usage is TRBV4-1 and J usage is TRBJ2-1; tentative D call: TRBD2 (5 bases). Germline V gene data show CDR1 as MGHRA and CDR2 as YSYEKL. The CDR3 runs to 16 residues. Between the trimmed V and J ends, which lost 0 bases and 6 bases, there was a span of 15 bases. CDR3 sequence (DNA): TGCGCCAGCAGCCAAGAGGCAGCGGTTGTTATCAATGAGCAGTTCTTC. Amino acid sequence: CASSQEAAVVINEQFF.

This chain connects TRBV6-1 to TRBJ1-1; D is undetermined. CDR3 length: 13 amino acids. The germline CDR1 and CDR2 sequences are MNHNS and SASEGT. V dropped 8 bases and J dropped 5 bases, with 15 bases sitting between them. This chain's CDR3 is CASDGPSRTEAFF. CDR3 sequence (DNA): TGTGCCAGCGACGGACCTTCGAGAACTGAAGCTTTCTTT.

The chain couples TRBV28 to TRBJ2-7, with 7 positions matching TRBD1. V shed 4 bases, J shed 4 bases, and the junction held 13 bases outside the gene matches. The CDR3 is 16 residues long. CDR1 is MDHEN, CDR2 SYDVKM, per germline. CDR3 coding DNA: TGTGCCAGCAGTTCCGCCGTCACTTGGACAGGATACGAGCAGTACTTC. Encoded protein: CASSSAVTWTGYEQYF.

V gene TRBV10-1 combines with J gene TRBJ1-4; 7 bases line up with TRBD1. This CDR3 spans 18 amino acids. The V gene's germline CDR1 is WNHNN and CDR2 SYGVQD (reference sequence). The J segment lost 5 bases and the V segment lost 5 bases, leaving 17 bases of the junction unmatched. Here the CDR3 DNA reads TGCGCCAGCAGTTTTACCCGGGACAGCACACTCAGGAATGAAAAACTGTTTTTT. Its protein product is CASSFTRDSTLRNEKLFF.

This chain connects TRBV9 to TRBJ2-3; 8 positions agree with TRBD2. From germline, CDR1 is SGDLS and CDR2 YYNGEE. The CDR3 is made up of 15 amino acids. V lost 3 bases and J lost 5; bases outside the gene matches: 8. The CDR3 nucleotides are TGTGCCAGCAGCGCGAGCGGGGGTCTTGAAGATACGCAGTATTTT. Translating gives CASSASGGLEDTQYF.

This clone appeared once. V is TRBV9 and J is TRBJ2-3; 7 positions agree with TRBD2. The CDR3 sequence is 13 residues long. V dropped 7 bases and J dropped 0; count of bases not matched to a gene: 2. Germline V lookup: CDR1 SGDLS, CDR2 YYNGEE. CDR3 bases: TGTGCCAGCGGGAGGGACAGCACAGATACGCAGTATTTT. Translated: CASGRDSTDTQYF.

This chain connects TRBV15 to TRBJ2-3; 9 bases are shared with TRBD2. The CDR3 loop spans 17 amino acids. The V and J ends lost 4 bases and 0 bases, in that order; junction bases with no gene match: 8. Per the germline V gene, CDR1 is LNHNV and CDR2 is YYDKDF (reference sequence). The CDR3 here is CATSTRSGGASTDTQYF. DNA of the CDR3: TGTGCCACCAGCACCCGTAGCGGGGGAGCTAGCACAGATACGCAGTATTTT. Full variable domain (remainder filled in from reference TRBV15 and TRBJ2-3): DAMVIQNPRYQVTQFGKPVTLSCSQTLNHNVMYWYQQKSSQAPKLLFHYYDKDFNNEADTPDNFQSRRPNTSFCFLDIRSPGLGDTAMYLCATSTRSGGASTDTQYFGPGTRLTVL.

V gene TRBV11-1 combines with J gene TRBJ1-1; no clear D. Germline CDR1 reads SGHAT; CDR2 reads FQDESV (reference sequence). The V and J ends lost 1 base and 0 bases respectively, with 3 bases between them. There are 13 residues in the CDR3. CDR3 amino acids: CASSLGLNTEAFF. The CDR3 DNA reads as TGTGCCAGCAGCTTAGGGCTGAACACTGAAGCTTTCTTT.

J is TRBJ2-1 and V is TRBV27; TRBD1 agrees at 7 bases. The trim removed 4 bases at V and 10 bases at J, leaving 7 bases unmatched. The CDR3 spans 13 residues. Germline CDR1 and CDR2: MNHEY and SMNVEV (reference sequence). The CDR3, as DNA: TGTGCCAGCAGTTCGACAGGGATAGGCGAGCAGTTCTTC. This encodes CASSSTGIGEQFF.

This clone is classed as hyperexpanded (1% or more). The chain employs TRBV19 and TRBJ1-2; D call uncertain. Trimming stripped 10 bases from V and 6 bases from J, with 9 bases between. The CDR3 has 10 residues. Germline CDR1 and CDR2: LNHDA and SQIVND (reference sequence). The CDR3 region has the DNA TGTGCCACCCAATTTGATGGCTACACCTTC. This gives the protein CATQFDGYTF.

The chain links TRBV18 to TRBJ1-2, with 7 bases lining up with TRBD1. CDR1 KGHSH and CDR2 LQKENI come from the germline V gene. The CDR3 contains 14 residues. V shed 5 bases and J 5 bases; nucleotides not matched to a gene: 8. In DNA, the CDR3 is TGTGCCAGCTCAACCTCAAGGGACAGTTATGGCTACACCTTC. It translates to CASSTSRDSYGYTF.

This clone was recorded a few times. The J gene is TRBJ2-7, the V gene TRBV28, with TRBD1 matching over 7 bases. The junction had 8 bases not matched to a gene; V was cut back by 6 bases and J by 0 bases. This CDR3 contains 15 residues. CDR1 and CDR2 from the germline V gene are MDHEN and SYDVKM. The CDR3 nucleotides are TGTGCCAGCAGCTCCGGGACAGCTTTCTCCTACGAGCAGTACTTC. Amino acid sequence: CASSSGTAFSYEQYF.

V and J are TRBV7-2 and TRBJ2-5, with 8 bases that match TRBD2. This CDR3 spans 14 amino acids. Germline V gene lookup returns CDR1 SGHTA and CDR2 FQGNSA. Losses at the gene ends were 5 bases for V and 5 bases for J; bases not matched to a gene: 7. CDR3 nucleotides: TGTGCCAGCAGCCCAGAGGGACTAGGCGAGACCCAGTACTTC. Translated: CASSPEGLGETQYF. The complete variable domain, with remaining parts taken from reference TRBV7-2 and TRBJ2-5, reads GAGVSQSPSNKVTEKGKDVELRCDPISGHTALYWYRQSLGQGLEFLIYFQGNSAPDKSGLPSDRFSAERTGGSVSTLTIQRTQQEDSAVYLCASSPEGLGETQYFGPGTRLLVL.

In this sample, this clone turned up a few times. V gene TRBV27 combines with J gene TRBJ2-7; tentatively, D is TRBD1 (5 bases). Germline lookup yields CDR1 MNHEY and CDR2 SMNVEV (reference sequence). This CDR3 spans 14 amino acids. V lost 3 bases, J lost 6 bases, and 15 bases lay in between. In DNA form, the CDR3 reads TGTGCCAGCAGTTTGCAGGGTACAAGGGTCGAGCAGTACTTC. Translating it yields CASSLQGTRVEQYF.

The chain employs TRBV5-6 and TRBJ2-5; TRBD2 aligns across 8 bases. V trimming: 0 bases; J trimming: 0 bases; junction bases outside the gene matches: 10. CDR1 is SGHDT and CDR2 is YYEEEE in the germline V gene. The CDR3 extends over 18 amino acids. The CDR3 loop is CASSLGDSGELYQETQYF. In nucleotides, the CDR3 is TGTGCCAGCAGCTTGGGTGATAGCGGGGAATTGTACCAAGAGACCCAGTACTTC.

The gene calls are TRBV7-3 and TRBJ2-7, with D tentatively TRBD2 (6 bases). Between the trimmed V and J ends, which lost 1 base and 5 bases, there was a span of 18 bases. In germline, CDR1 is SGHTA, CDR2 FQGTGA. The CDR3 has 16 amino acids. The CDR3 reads CASSLRGPGLGNEQYF. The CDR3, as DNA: TGTGCCAGCAGCTTAAGAGGTCCGGGACTCGGCAACGAGCAGTACTTC.

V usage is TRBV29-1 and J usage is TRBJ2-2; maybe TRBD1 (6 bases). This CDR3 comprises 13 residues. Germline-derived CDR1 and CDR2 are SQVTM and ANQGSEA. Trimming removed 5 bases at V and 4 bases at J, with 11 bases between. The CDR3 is CSVIHRATGELFF. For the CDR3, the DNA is TGCAGCGTTATCCACAGGGCCACCGGGGAGCTGTTTTTT.

CDR3 sequence: CASSFAWGAGELGTEAFF. CDR3 sequence (DNA): TGTGCCAGCAGTTTCGCCTGGGGGGCGGGGGAGTTGGGCACTGAAGCTTTCTTT. V and J are TRBV28 and TRBJ1-1, with D perhaps TRBD1 (6 bases). Germline lookup yields CDR1 MDHEN and CDR2 SYDVKM. Trimming removed 3 bases from V and 4 bases from J, with 24 bases in between. This CDR3 contains 18 residues.

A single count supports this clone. This CDR3 is CASSPNTLSSYYNQPQHF. CDR3 sequence (DNA): TGTGCCAGCAGCCCCAATACGCTCTCCTCTTACTATAATCAGCCCCAGCATTTT. The chain uses TRBV16 and TRBJ1-5; no clear D. The CDR3 is 18 residues long. Trimming stripped 4 bases from V and 4 bases from J, with 23 bases between. Germline V CDR1 and CDR2: KGHSY, FQNENV.

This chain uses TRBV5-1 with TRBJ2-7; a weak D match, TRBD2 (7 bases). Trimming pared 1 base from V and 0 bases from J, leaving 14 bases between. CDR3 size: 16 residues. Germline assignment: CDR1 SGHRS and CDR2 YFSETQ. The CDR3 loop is CASSLSGGGASYEQYF. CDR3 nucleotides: TGCGCCAGCAGCTTGTCGGGGGGCGGGGCCTCCTACGAGCAGTACTTC.

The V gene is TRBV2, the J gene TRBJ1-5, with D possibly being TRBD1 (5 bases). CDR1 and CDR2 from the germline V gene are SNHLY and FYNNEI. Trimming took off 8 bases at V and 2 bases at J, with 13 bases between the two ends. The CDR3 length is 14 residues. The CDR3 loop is CASQEGTGNQPQHF. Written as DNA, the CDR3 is TGTGCCAGCCAGGAGGGGACGGGCAATCAGCCCCAGCATTTT.

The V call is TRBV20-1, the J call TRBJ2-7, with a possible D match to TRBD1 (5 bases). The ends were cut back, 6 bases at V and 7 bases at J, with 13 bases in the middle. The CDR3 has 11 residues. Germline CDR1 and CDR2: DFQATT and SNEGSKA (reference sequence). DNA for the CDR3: TGCAGTGCGCCAGACAGAGGAGAGCAGTACTTC. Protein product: CSAPDRGEQYF.

CDR3 bases: TGTGCCAGCAGTTTTAGTAGGCGGGAGCTGTTTTTT. Translation: CASSFSRRELFF. The chain recombines TRBV27 with TRBJ2-2; D unclear. This CDR3 is built from 12 residues. V lost 3 bases to trimming and J lost 9 bases, with 8 bases between them. Germline lookup yields CDR1 MNHEY and CDR2 SMNVEV (reference sequence).

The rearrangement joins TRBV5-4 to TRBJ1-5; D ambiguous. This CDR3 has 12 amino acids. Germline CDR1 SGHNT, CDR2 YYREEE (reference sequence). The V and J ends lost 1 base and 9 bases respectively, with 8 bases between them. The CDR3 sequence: CASSLFQGPQHF. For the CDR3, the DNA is TGTGCCAGCAGCTTGTTCCAAGGGCCCCAGCATTTT.

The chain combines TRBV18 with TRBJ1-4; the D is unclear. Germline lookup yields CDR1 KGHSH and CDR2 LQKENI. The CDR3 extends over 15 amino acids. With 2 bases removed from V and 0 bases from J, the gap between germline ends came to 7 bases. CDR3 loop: CASSPGVATNEKLFF. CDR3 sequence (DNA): TGTGCCAGCTCACCAGGGGTTGCAACTAATGAAAAACTGTTTTTT.

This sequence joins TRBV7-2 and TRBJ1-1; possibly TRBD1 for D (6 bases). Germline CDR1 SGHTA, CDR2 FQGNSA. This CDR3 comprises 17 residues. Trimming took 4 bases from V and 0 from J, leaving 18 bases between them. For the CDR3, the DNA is TGTGCCAGCAGCTCAGAGAAGTTCAGGGGTATGAACACTGAAGCTTTCTTT. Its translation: CASSSEKFRGMNTEAFF.